This T cell receptor (beta chain) was found in a study of prognosis after radiotherapy for stage I lung cancer. Study in general: Tumors were squamous cell carcinoma in roughly seven patients and adenocarcinoma in eleven to twelve.

Multiplex PCR in two rounds served to amplify TCR beta CDR3 from genomic DNA. First-round PCR, the initial amplification, used primers specific to each TRBV and TRBJ gene. TCRdb independently ran MiXCR on the multiplex PCR reads; one entry per CDR3 protein. The sample lists over 9,000 distinct CDR3 sequences, 30% to 40% seen once, with about 53% in the top ten. Germline assignment: CDR1 MNHEY and CDR2 SMNVEV (reference sequence). Trimming removed 7 bases from V and 7 bases from J, with 32 bases in between. The CDR3 spans 18 residues. This chain connects TRBV27 to TRBJ2-7; a weak D match, TRBD2 (5 bases). The source material was PBMCs, sampled before or after stereotactic body radiation therapy (not recorded which). The TCR originated in a donor aged 50 or older with non-small cell lung cancer. CDR3 sequence reads: CASIPSAGGAQIYNEQYF. The CDR3 region has the DNA TGTGCCAGCATCCCCTCAGCCGGAGGAGCGCAGATCTACAATGAGCAGTACTTC.